The present TCR beta chain was sequenced within a study of T cell responses to AZD1222 COVID-19 vaccine. Worth noting for this clone: Antigen unknown.

V lost 11 bases to trimming and J lost 8 bases; unmatched junction nucleotides: 8. This CDR3 has 12 amino acids. Germline loops: CDR1 MNHEY, CDR2 SVGAGI. Analysis merged second doses at about 4 or about 12 weeks. Method: immunoSEQ multiplex PCR; TCRdb's copy keeps in-frame clones and lacks some. The table records 50,000 to 65,000 clones, 75% to 90% of them present only once. Study-wide points: Dominant CD4 TCR responses targeted spike regions 160-218 and 743-854. Reports say nearly half of spike-specific TCRs go after unmutated variant regions. Most donors were white British and more were female, and clonal diversity was possibly underestimated.

Material: peripheral blood, obtained 28 days after the second AZD1222 dose. The chain joins TRBV6-5 to TRBJ1-3, with 8 bases aligning to TRBD1. The clonotype originates from an adult who received the AZD1222 COVID-19 vaccine. CDR3 nucleotides: TGTGCCTCCGCCGGGACAGGTGACACCATATATTTT. As protein: CASAGTGDTIYF.